The 17 T cell receptor beta chains listed next were all sequenced from one sample in a study of blood T cell repertoires in COVID-19. The table came from immunoSEQ multiplex PCR; TCRdb's copy has only in-frame clones and leaves some out. This sample has a few hundred thousand clones; roughly 88% occur once, and the top ten carry 1.5% to 2%. The sequencing sample was made of PBMCs or T cells enriched from blood (not recorded which). These receptors originate from a woman aged 45-65 years who had recovered from COVID-19.

The gene calls are TRBV14 and TRBJ1-1; 8 nucleotides match TRBD1. V shed 4 bases and J 3 bases; nucleotides not matched to a gene: 10. CDR1 is SGHDN, CDR2 FVKESK, per germline. This CDR3 has 16 residues. The CDR3 is CASSPRTGLWHTEAFF. The CDR3 bases are TGTGCCAGCAGCCCTCGGACAGGGTTGTGGCACACTGAAGCTTTCTTT.

J is TRBJ1-1 and V is TRBV7-8; D gene ambiguous. Trimming shortened V by 1 base and J by 5 bases, and 8 bases separated the two germline ends. The CDR3 loop spans 13 amino acids. The germline V gene encodes CDR1 SGHVS and CDR2 FQNEAQ. CDR3 sequence reads: CASSLEGRTEAFF. The DNA for the CDR3 is TGTGCCAGCAGCTTAGAAGGGAGGACTGAAGCTTTCTTT.

The chain recombines TRBV9 with TRBJ2-1; TRBD2 matches at 7 bases. The germline V gene has CDR1 SGDLS and CDR2 YYNGEE. Germline trimming cut 6 bases from V and 4 bases from J; bases unmatched to any gene: 10. The CDR3 contains 15 residues. CDR3 in DNA: TGTGCCAGCACTCTGGCTAGCGGCCCTTACAATGAGCAGTTCTTC. Its translation is CASTLASGPYNEQFF.

This clone was counted only a few times. The chain combines TRBV12-5 with TRBJ2-2; 9 nucleotides align to TRBD2. This CDR3 is built from 18 residues. After removal of 2 bases from V and 2 bases from J, the junction contained 9 bases not matched to a gene. The germline V gene has CDR1 LGHNT and CDR2 FRNRAP. CDR3 in amino acids: CASGLTARLAVNTGELFF. In DNA, the CDR3 is TGTGCTAGTGGTTTGACGGCCAGACTAGCGGTTAACACCGGGGAGCTGTTTTTT.

The rearrangement uses TRBV14 and TRBJ1-5; 9 bases map to TRBD1. This CDR3 has 15 residues. V lost 4 bases, J lost 4 bases, and 5 bases stayed unmatched. Germline V gene lookup returns CDR1 SGHDN and CDR2 FVKESK. CDR3 in DNA: TGTGCCAGCAGCCGCTCCGGGACAGGGAATCAGCCCCAGCATTTT. Translation gives CASSRSGTGNQPQHF.

The rearrangement uses TRBV5-1 and TRBJ1-1; D is uncertain. The V end was cut by 2 bases, the J end by 0 bases, with 8 bases between. Germline V CDR1 and CDR2: SGHRS, YFSETQ. This CDR3 has 14 residues. As DNA, the CDR3 is TGCGCCAGCAGCTTAGAGGGTCTGAACACTGAAGCTTTCTTT. Its protein is CASSLEGLNTEAFF.

This clone has only a few counts. J is TRBJ2-1 and V is TRBV4-1; D is uncertain. The germline V and J ends were trimmed by 6 bases and 0 bases, with 15 bases remaining between them. CDR1 is MGHRA and CDR2 is YSYEKL in the germline V gene. The CDR3 spans 16 residues. CDR3 coding DNA: TGCGCCAGCAGTCAGACTCCCTCGAGCTCCTACAATGAGCAGTTCTTC. Amino acid sequence: CASSQTPSSSYNEQFF.

This clone has only a few counts. The chain joins TRBV2 to TRBJ2-3; D is perhaps TRBD2 (6 bases). Trimming took 4 bases from V and 3 from J, leaving 11 bases between them. In germline, CDR1 is SNHLY, CDR2 FYNNEI. The CDR3 has 14 residues. CDR3 in amino acids: CASSARDFTDTQYF. DNA for the CDR3: TGTGCCAGCAGTGCTAGGGACTTTACAGATACGCAGTATTTT.

The chain has TRBV3-1 (or the pseudogene TRBV3-2) and TRBJ1-3; D gene unclear. Germline V gene lookup returns CDR1 LGHDT and CDR2 YNNKEL (reference sequence). Trimming removed 1 base at V and 3 bases at J, with 4 bases between. This CDR3 has 13 amino acids. CDR3 coding DNA: TGTGCCAGCAGCCAAGGACTTGGAAACACCATATATTTT. It encodes CASSQGLGNTIYF.

This chain connects TRBV9 to TRBJ2-1; 7 nucleotides match TRBD2. Germline V gene lookup returns CDR1 SGDLS and CDR2 YYNGEE. Trimming cost V 3 bases and J 6 bases; bases outside gene matches: 9. The CDR3 consists of 15 residues. The CDR3 nucleotides are TGTGCCAGCAGCGGAGCGGGACTGGGTTCCAATGAGCAGTTCTTC. It codes for CASSGAGLGSNEQFF.

The chain combines TRBV18 with TRBJ2-2, with D uncertain. This CDR3 comprises 12 residues. Per germline, CDR1 KGHSH and CDR2 LQKENI. V was shortened by 8 bases and J by 0 bases, with 4 bases between the two germline ends. CDR3 in DNA: TGTGCCAGCCCGTCGAACACCGGGGAGCTGTTTTTT. Encoded protein: CASPSNTGELFF.

V is TRBV5-4 and J is TRBJ1-1; D may be TRBD1 (6 bases). The CDR3 covers 15 residues. V shed 5 bases and J shed 1 base, with 15 bases lying between them. Germline V gene sequence: CDR1 SGHNT, CDR2 YYREEE (reference sequence). CDR3 region: CASRTRGGQNTEAFF. In DNA, the CDR3 is TGTGCCAGCAGGACGAGGGGGGGGCAGAACACTGAAGCTTTCTTT.

This clone showed up just once. The V call is TRBV19, the J call TRBJ1-1, with 7 nucleotides matching TRBD1. The V gene's germline CDR1 is LNHDA and CDR2 SQIVND (reference sequence). CDR3 length equals 17 residues. The trim removed 3 bases at V and 0 bases at J, leaving 10 bases unmatched. CDR3: CASSIFVGQLMNTEAFF. In nucleotides, the CDR3 is TGTGCCAGTAGTATCTTCGTGGGACAGCTCATGAACACTGAAGCTTTCTTT.

This clone was seen a handful of times. The J gene is TRBJ2-7, the V gene TRBV4-1; TRBD2 matches at 9 bases. CDR3 length: 16 amino acids. Germline values: CDR1 MGHRA, CDR2 YSYEKL. V gave up 0 bases and J gave up 6 bases; unmatched junction bases: 9. The CDR3 is CASSQEVLAGRVEQYF. The CDR3, as DNA: TGCGCCAGCAGCCAAGAAGTCCTAGCGGGAAGGGTCGAGCAGTACTTC.

The chain combines TRBV27 with TRBJ2-1; 10 bases agree with TRBD2. Germline assignment: CDR1 MNHEY and CDR2 SMNVEV (reference sequence). Trimming cost V 3 bases and J 7 bases; bases outside gene matches: 9. This CDR3 is built from 16 residues. CDR3 in DNA: TGTGCCAGCAGTTTTTTAGTAGCTAGCGGGAGAAATGAGCAGTTCTTC. This translates into CASSFLVASGRNEQFF.

The rearrangement links TRBV9 to TRBJ1-2; TRBD1 is a possible D gene (6 bases). The germline CDR1 and CDR2 sequences are SGDLS and YYNGEE. This CDR3 contains 13 residues. Trimming removed 3 bases from V and 4 bases from J, with 10 bases in between. CDR3 region: CASSGQATYGYTF. CDR3 sequence (DNA): TGTGCCAGCAGCGGACAGGCGACCTATGGCTACACCTTC.

This clone was seen a single time. CDR3 region: CASSPLANQPQHF. In nucleotides, the CDR3 is TGTGCCAGCTCGCCTCTCGCGAATCAGCCCCAGCATTTT. This chain connects TRBV18 to TRBJ1-5; unclear D gene. V lost 6 bases and J 4 bases, leaving 10 bases between the germline ends. The CDR3 consists of 13 residues. Germline loops: CDR1 KGHSH, CDR2 LQKENI.